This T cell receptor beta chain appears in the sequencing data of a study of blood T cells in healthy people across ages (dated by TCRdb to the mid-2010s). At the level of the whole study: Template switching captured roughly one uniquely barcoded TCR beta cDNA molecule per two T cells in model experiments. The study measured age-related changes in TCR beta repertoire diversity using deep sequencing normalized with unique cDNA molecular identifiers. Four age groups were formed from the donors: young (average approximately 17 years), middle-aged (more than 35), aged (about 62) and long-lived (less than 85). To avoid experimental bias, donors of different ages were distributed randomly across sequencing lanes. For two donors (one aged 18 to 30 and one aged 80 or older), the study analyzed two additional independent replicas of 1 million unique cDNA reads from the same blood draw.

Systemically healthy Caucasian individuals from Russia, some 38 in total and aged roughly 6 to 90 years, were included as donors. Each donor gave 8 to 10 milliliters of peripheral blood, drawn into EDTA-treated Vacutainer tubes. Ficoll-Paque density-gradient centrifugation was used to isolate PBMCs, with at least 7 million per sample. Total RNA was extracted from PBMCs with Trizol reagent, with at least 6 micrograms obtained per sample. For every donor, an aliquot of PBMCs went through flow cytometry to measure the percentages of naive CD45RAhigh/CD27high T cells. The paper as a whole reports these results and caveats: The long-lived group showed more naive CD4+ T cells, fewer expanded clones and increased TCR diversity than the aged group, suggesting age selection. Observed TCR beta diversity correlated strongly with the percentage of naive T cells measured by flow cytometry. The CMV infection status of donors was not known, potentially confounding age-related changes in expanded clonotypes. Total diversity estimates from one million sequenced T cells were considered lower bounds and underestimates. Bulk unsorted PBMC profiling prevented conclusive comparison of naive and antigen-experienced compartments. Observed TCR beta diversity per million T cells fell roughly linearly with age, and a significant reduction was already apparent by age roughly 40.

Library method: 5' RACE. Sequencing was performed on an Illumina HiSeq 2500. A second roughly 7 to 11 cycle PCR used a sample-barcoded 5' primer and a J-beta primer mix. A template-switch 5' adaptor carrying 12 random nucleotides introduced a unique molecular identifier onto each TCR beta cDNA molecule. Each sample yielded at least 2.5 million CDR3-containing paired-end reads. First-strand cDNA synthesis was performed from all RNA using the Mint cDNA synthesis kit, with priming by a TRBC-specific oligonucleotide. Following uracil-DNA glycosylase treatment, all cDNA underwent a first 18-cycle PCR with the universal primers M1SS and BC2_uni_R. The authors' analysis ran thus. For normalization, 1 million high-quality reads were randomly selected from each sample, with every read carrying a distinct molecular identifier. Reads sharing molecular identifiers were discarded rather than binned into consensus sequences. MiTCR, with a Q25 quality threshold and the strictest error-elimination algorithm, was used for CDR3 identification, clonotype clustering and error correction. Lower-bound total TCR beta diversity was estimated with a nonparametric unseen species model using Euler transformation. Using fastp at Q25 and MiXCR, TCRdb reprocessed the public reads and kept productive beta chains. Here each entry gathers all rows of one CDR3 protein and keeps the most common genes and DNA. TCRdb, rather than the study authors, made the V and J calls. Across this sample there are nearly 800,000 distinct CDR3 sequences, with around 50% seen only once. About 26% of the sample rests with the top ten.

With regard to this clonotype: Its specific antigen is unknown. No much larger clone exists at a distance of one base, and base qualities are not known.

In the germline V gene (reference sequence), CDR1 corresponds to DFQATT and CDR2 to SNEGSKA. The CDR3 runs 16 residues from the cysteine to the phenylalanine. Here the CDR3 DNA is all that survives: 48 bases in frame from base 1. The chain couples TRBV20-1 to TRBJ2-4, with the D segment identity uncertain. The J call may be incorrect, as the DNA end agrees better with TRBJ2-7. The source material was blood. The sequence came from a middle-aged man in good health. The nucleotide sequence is TGCAGTGCTAGAGAGGGTTCTAGAGTTCTCCACTACGAGCAGTACTTC. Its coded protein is CSAREGSRVLHYEQYF.